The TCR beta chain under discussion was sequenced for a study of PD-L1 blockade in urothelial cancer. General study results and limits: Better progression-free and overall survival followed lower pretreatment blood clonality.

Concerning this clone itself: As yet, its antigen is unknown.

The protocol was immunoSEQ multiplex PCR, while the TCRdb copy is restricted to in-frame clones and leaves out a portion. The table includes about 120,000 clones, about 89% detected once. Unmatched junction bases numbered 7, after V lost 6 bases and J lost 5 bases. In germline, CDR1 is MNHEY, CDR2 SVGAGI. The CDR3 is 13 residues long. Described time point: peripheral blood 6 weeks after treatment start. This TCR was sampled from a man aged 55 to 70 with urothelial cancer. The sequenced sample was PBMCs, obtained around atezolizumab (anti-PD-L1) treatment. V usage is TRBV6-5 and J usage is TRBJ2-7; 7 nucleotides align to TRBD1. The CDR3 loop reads CASRTTGFNEQYF. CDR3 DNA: TGTGCCAGCAGGACGACAGGGTTCAACGAGCAGTACTTC.